These 8 T cell receptor beta chains were sequenced from one sample in a study of T-cell memory formation after mild COVID-19. TCRdb reprocessed the 5' RACE reads via MiXCR and lists one record per CDR3 protein. Of about 200,000 distinct CDR3 sequences in the sample, around 17% were seen once. Sequencing was performed on PBMCs or a T cell subset sorted from them (not recorded which). The receptor source for this set is an adult woman who had mild COVID-19 (a few samples of this study predate the infection). Cell type and time point are not known.

The chain joins TRBV12-3 or TRBV12-4 to TRBJ2-1; 8 bases map to TRBD2. The ends lost 6 bases at V and 0 bases at J; junction bases unmatched: 4. The CDR3 runs 15 residues. CDR3 sequence: CASSASGGSYNEQFF. For the CDR3, the DNA is TGTGCCAGCAGCGCCAGCGGGGGCTCCTACAATGAGCAGTTCTTC.

This chain joins TRBV25-1 and TRBJ2-2; the D gene is possibly TRBD1 (5 bases). The ends were cut back, 3 bases at V and 0 bases at J, with 14 bases in the middle. Germline CDR1 and CDR2: MGHDK and SYGVNS. The CDR3 has 17 amino acids. CDR3 sequence (DNA): TGTGCCAGCAGTGAGGCCGGTAGGGGAACGAACACCGGGGAGCTGTTTTTT. Encoded protein: CASSEAGRGTNTGELFF.

This clonotype was seen more than once but under ten times. The chain links TRBV20-1 to TRBJ2-3; D is unclear. Deletions cut 1 base from V and 2 bases from J, with 10 bases between. Germline V CDR1 and CDR2: DFQATT, SNEGSKA (reference sequence). The CDR3 totals 14 residues. The CDR3 coding sequence is TGCAGTGCTAGAGGATGGGGTCCCACAGATACGCAGTATTTT. Residues: CSARGWGPTDTQYF.

This clonotype was counted between two and nine times. Here the CDR3 reads CASSLSRGTGVNNEQFF. DNA for the CDR3: TGTGCCAGCAGCTTGTCGCGGGGGACAGGGGTTAACAATGAGCAGTTCTTC. The chain couples TRBV7-2 to TRBJ2-1; 10 positions agree with TRBD1. The CDR3 sequence is 17 residues long. Trimming removed 3 bases from V and 5 bases from J; junction bases left unmatched: 10. Germline V gives CDR1 SGHTA, CDR2 FQGNSA.

This clonotype came up a few times. V gene TRBV20-1 combines with J gene TRBJ2-5, with TRBD2 matching over 9 bases. There are 13 residues in the CDR3. Trimming cost V 3 bases and J 6 bases; bases outside gene matches: 5. Germline V gene lookup returns CDR1 DFQATT and CDR2 SNEGSKA (reference sequence). The CDR3 sequence is CSASSGGLKTQYF. The CDR3 DNA reads as TGCAGTGCTAGTAGCGGGGGCCTTAAGACCCAGTACTTC.

V gene TRBV27 combines with J gene TRBJ2-1; 11 bases fit TRBD1. Per the germline V gene, CDR1 is MNHEY and CDR2 is SMNVEV (reference sequence). Unmatched junction bases numbered 3, after V lost 5 bases and J lost 6 bases. The CDR3 has 14 residues. The CDR3 reads CASSRDRGFNEQFF. The CDR3 DNA sequence: TGTGCCAGCAGTCGGGACAGGGGGTTCAATGAGCAGTTCTTC.

The table lists this clonotype with a few counts. The chain has TRBV7-2 and TRBJ2-7, with D possibly matching TRBD2 (6 bases). CDR1 is SGHTA and CDR2 is FQGNSA in the germline V gene. This CDR3 is 13 amino acids long. Deletions cut 3 bases from V and 3 bases from J, with 9 bases between. CDR3 loop: CASSLTRLYEQYF. CDR3 sequence (DNA): TGTGCCAGCAGCTTGACTAGACTCTACGAGCAGTACTTC.

Ten or more counts support this clonotype. The chain employs TRBV3-1 and TRBJ1-1; D gene unclear. Germline V gene sequence: CDR1 LGHDT, CDR2 YNNKEL (reference sequence). The germline V and J ends were trimmed by 4 bases and 0 bases, with 9 bases remaining between them. CDR3 length: 14 amino acids. The CDR3 region is CASSRGLMNTEAFF. CDR3 sequence (DNA): TGTGCCAGCAGCCGAGGACTAATGAACACTGAAGCTTTCTTT.